Below, 7 T cell receptor beta chains from the same sample are listed, as sequenced in a study of Graves' ophthalmopathy and Graves' hyperthyroidism. RNA transcripts served as template for amplifying TCR beta CDR3 sequences. HTBI-primed RT-PCR formed the first round, and a multiplex PCR formed the second. TCRdb reprocessed the multiplex PCR reads with MiXCR, giving one entry per CDR3 protein. This sample yields 210,000 or so distinct CDR3 sequences, of which under 30% are seen a single time; about 9.3% belongs to the top ten. Sequencing was performed on peripheral blood. The receptor set was obtained from a man aged 45-65 years with Graves' ophthalmopathy.

This clonotype was seen at least ten times. The V and J genes are TRBV19 and TRBJ1-1, with D possibly matching TRBD1 (6 bases). The V and J ends lost 4 bases and 2 bases respectively, with 14 bases between them. The CDR3 is 15 residues long. Germline CDR1 is LNHDA and CDR2 is SQIVND (reference sequence). The CDR3 nucleotides are TGTGCCAGTAGTACCCCCTGGGACACCAACACTGAAGCTTTCTTT. Amino acid sequence: CASSTPWDTNTEAFF.

This clonotype was seen many times. V is TRBV7-2 and J is TRBJ2-7, with a weak D call TRBD1 (6 bases). V was shortened by 3 bases and J by 2 bases, with 11 bases between the two germline ends. Germline assignment: CDR1 SGHTA and CDR2 FQGNSA. CDR3 size: 14 residues. The CDR3 reads CASSFETGTYEQYF. CDR3 sequence (DNA): TGTGCCAGCAGCTTTGAGACAGGAACCTACGAGCAGTACTTC. Full variable domain (outside the CDR3, taken from reference TRBV7-2 and TRBJ2-7): GAGVSQSPSNKVTEKGKDVELRCDPISGHTALYWYRQSLGQGLEFLIYFQGNSAPDKSGLPSDRFSAERTGGSVSTLTIQRTQQEDSAVYLCASSFETGTYEQYFGPGTRLTVT.

This clonotype was recorded many times. V usage is TRBV20-1 and J usage is TRBJ1-1; D not resolved. The CDR3 has 15 amino acids. CDR1 DFQATT and CDR2 SNEGSKA come from the germline V gene (reference sequence). Trimming pared 0 bases from V and 0 bases from J, leaving 11 bases between. The CDR3 sequence: CSARDQIGMNTEAFF. DNA of the CDR3: TGCAGTGCTAGAGATCAAATAGGAATGAACACTGAAGCTTTCTTT.

This clonotype was seen ten or more times. The genes are TRBV9 and TRBJ2-2; unclear D gene. The V gene lost 2 bases and the J gene lost 4 bases, with 12 bases spanning the gap. The CDR3 is 15 amino acids. Germline lookup yields CDR1 SGDLS and CDR2 YYNGEE. CDR3 in amino acids: CASSVNPGATGELFF. Here the CDR3 DNA reads TGTGCCAGCAGCGTGAATCCTGGTGCCACCGGGGAGCTGTTTTTT.

The chain links TRBV6-1 to TRBJ1-2; possibly TRBD1 for D (5 bases). V lost 0 bases and J 6 bases, leaving 8 bases between the germline ends. CDR1 and CDR2 (germline): MNHNS, SASEGT. The CDR3 totals 13 residues. CDR3 in amino acids: CASSEARDDGYTF. The CDR3 DNA sequence: TGTGCCAGCAGTGAAGCGAGGGACGATGGCTACACCTTC.

This clonotype appeared many times. This chain joins TRBV9 and TRBJ2-7; D not resolved. CDR1 and CDR2 (germline): SGDLS, YYNGEE. The V gene lost 0 bases and the J gene lost 2 bases, with 12 bases spanning the gap. There are 15 residues in the CDR3. In DNA form, the CDR3 reads TGTGCCAGCAGCGTAGTGTCTCAGGAAACCTACGAGCAGTACTTC. Translating it yields CASSVVSQETYEQYF.

V and J are TRBV6-2 or TRBV6-3 and TRBJ1-2; D gene uncertain. The germline V and J ends were trimmed by 6 bases and 6 bases, with 8 bases remaining between them. The CDR3 consists of 11 residues. Germline assignment: CDR1 MNHEY and CDR2 SVGEGT. In DNA, the CDR3 is TGTGCCAGCAGAATTGCGAATGGCTACACCTTC. The encoded protein is CASRIANGYTF.